The clone carrying this T cell receptor (beta chain) was counted ten times or more. This sample was taken from a study of Graves' ophthalmopathy and Graves' hyperthyroidism. Transcripts of RNA were the source for amplifying TCR beta CDR3 regions. Second-round multiplex PCR followed a first-round RT-PCR using HTBI primers. TCRdb re-derived calls from the multiplex PCR reads in MiXCR, one entry per CDR3 protein. The table shows approximately 380,000 distinct CDR3 sequences, with around 21% occurring only once. Sequenced material: peripheral blood. This receptor was obtained from a woman aged 18-35 years with stable Graves' hyperthyroidism.

The CDR3 is CSVEVPAGHNTGELFF. CDR3 DNA sequence: TGCAGCGTTGAAGTCCCGGCAGGGCACAACACCGGGGAGCTGTTTTTT. The rearrangement uses TRBV29-1 and TRBJ2-2; D possibly corresponds to TRBD1 (5 bases). The CDR3 extends over 16 amino acids. Germline loops: CDR1 SQVTM, CDR2 ANQGSEA. Trimming removed 1 base at V and 2 bases at J, with 14 bases between.